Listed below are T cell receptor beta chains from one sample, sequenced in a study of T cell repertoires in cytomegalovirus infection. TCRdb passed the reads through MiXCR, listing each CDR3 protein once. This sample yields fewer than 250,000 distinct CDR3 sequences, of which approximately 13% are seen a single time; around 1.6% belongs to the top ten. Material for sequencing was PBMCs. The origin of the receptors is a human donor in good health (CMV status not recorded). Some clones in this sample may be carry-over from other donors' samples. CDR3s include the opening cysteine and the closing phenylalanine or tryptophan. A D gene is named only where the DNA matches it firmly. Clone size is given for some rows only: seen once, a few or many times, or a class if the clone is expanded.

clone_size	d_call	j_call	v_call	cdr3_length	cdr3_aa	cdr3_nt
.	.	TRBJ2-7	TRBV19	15	CASSTGRNRVHEQYF	TGTGCCAGTAGTACGGGGAGGAATAGGGTACACGAGCAGTACTTC
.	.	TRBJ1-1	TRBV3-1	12	CASSQDWTPAFF	TGTGCCAGCAGCCAAGATTGGACCCCGGCTTTCTTT
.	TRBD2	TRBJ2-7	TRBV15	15	CATSGGLAGNYEQYF	TGTGCCACCAGCGGAGGACTAGCGGGAAACTACGAGCAGTACTTC
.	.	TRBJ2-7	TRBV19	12	CASSIQGYEQYF	TGTGCCAGTAGTATCCAAGGCTACGAGCAGTACTTC
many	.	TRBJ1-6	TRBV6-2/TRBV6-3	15	CASSTATGKGSPLHF	TGTGCCAGCAGTACCGCGACGGGGAAAGGATCACCCCTCCACTTT
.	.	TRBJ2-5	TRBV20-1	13	CGIPGALRETQYF	TGCGGAATCCCCGGGGCCCTCAGGGAGACCCAGTACTTC
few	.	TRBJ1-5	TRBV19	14	CASSIMGGNQPQHF	TGTGCCAGTAGTATAATGGGGGGTAATCAGCCCCAGCATTTT
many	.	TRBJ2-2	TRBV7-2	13	CASTSAPTGELFF	TGTGCCAGCACCTCCGCGCCCACCGGGGAGCTGTTTTTT
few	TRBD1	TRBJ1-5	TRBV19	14	CASSSGQVWQPQHF	TGTGCCAGTAGTTCTGGACAGGTCTGGCAGCCCCAGCATTTT
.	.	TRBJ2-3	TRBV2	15	CASSERGRGTDTQYF	TGTGCCAGCAGTGAGAGGGGCAGGGGCACAGATACGCAGTATTTT
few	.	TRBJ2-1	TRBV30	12	CAWKGGLHEQFF	TGTGCCTGGAAGGGGGGCCTCCATGAGCAGTTCTTC
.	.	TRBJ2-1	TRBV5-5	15	CASSSSTGSYNEQFF	TGTGCCAGCAGCTCGTCGACAGGTTCCTACAATGAGCAGTTCTTC
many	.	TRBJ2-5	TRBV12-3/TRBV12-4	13	CASSFRGLETQYF	TGTGCCAGCAGTTTTCGGGGGCTGGAGACCCAGTACTTC
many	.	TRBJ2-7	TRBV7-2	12	CASSLDTVEQYF	TGTGCCAGCAGCTTAGATACCGTCGAGCAGTACTTC